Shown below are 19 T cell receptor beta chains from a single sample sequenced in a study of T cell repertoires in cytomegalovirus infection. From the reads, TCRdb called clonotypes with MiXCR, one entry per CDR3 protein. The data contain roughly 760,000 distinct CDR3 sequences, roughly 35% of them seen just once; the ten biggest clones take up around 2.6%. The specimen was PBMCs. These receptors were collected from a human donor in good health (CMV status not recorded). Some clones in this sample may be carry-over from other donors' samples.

CDR3: CASSFAYNEQFF. The CDR3 coding sequence is TGTGCCAGCAGTTTTGCGTACAATGAGCAGTTCTTC. The chain combines TRBV12-3 or TRBV12-4 with TRBJ2-1; D unresolved. This CDR3 is built from 12 residues. V dropped 3 bases and J dropped 4 bases, with 4 bases sitting between them.

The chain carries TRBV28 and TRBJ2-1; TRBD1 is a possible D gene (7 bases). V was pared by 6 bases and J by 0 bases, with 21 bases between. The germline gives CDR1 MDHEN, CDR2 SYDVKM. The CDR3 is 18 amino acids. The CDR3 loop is CASRTFGGGANSYNEQFF. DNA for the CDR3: TGTGCCAGCAGAACATTCGGAGGGGGCGCTAACTCCTACAATGAGCAGTTCTTC.

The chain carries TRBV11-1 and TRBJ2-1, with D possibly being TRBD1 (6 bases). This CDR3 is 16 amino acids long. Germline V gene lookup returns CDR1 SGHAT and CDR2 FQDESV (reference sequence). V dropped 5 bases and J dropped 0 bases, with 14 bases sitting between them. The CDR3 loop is CASSPGQLGSYNEQFF. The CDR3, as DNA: TGTGCCAGCAGCCCAGGACAGCTGGGCTCCTACAATGAGCAGTTCTTC.

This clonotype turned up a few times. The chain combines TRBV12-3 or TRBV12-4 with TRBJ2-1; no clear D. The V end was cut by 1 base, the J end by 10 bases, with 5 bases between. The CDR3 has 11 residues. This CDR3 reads CASSLVKEQFF. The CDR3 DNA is TGTGCCAGCAGTTTAGTAAAGGAGCAGTTCTTC.

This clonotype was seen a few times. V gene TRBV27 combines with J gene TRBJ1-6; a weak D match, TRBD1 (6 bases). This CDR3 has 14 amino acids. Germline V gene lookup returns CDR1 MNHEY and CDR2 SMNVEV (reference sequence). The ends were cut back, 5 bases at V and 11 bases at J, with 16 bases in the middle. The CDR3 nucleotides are TGTGCCAGCAGTCACAGGGTACGGGATACACCCCTCCACTTT. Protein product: CASSHRVRDTPLHF.

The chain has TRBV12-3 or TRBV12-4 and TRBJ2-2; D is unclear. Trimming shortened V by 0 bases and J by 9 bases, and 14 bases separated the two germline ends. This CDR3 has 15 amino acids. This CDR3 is CASSLAQLSARELFF. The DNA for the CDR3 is TGTGCCAGCAGTTTAGCGCAGCTAAGTGCCCGGGAGCTGTTTTTT.

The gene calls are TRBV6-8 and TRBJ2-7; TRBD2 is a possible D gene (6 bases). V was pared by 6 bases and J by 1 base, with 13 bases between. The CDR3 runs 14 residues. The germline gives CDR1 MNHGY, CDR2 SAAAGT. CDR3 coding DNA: TGTGCCAGCAGCCGACGCGGGGTATCCTACGAGCAGTACTTC. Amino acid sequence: CASSRRGVSYEQYF.

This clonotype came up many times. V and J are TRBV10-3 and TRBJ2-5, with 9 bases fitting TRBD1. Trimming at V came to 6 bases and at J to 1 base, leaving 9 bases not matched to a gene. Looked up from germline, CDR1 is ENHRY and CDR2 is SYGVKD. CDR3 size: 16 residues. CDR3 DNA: TGTGCCATCAGCTCGGACAGGGGTAGACCCCAAGAGACCCAGTACTTC. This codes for CAISSDRGRPQETQYF.

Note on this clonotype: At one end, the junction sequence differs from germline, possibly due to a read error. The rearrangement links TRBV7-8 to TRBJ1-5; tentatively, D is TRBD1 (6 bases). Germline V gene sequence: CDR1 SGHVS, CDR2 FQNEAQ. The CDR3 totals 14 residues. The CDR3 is CARSYGAGDQPQPF. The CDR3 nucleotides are TGTGCCCGCAGTTATGGGGCAGGGGATCAGCCCCAGCCTTTT.

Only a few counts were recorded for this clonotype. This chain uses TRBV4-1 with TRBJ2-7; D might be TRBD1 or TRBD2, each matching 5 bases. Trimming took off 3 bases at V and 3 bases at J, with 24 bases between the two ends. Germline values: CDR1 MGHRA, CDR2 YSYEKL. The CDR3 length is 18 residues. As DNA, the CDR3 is TGCGCCAGCAGCCATAGTTTTGGGTCCGGGACGATCCGCTACGAGCAGTACTTC. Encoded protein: CASSHSFGSGTIRYEQYF.

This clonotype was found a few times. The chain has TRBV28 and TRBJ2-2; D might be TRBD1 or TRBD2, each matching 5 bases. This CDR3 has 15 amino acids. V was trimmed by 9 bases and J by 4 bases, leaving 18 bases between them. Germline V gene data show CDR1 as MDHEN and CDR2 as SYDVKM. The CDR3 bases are TGTGCCAGTTCTCTAGGGACCCCGGGCACCGGGGAGCTGTTTTTT. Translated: CASSLGTPGTGELFF.

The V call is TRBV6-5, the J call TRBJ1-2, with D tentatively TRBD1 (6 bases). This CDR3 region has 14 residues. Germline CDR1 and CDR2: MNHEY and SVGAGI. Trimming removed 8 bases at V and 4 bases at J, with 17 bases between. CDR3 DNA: TGTGCCAGCGCCGTGGCAGGGGAGGGCTATGGCTACACCTTC. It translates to CASAVAGEGYGYTF.

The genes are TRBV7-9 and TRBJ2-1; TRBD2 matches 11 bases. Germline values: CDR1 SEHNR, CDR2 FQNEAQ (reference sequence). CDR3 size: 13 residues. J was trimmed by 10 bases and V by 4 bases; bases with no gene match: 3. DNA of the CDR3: TGTGCCAGCAGCTCGACTAGCGGGATCGAGCAGTTCTTC. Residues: CASSSTSGIEQFF.

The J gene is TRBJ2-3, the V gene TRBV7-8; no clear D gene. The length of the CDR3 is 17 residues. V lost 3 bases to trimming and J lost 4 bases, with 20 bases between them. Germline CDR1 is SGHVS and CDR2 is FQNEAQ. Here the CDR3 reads CASSLSWAEFFSDTQYF. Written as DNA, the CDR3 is TGTGCCAGCAGCTTGTCTTGGGCAGAATTTTTTTCAGATACGCAGTATTTT.

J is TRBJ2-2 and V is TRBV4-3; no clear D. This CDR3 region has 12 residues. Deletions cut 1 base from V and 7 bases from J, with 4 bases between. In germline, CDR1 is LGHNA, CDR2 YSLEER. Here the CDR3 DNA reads TGCGCCAGCAGCCAAGCCGGCGGGGAGCTGTTTTTT. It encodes CASSQAGGELFF.

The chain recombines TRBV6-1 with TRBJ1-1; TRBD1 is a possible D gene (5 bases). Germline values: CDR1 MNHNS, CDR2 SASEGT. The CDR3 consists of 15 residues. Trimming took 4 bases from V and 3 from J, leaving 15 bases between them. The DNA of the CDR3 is TGTGCCAGCAGTGGGGGTCCGCAGGGTCACACTGAAGCTTTCTTT. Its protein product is CASSGGPQGHTEAFF.

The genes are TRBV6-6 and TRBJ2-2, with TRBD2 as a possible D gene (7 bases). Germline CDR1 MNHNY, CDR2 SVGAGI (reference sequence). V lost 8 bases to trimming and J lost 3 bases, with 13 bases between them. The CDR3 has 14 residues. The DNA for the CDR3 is TGTGCCAGCGGGGGCGGGAGCGACACCGGGGAGCTGTTTTTT. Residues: CASGGGSDTGELFF.

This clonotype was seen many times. CDR3 nucleotide sequence: TGTGCCAGCAGTTCACAGTTGAACACTGAAGCTTTCTTT. Residues: CASSSQLNTEAFF. The chain has TRBV12-3 or TRBV12-4 and TRBJ1-1; the D is unclear. This CDR3 spans 13 amino acids. V lost 4 bases and J 0 bases, leaving 6 bases between the germline ends.

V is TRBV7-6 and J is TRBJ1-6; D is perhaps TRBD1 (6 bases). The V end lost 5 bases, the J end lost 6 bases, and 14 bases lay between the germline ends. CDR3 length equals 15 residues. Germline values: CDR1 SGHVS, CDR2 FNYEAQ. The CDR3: CASSEMGGRNSPLHF. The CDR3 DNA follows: TGTGCCAGCAGCGAAATGGGGGGCCGTAATTCACCCCTCCACTTT.